The 24 T cell receptor beta chains below come from one sample, sequenced in a study of T cell repertoires in cytomegalovirus infection. TCRdb independently ran MiXCR on the reads; one entry per CDR3 protein. The data show hundreds of thousands of distinct CDR3 sequences, with about 17% seen just once and 9.5% to 15% held by the top ten. The material sequenced was PBMCs. All receptors derive from a human donor in good health (CMV status not recorded). Some clones in this sample may be carry-over from other donors' samples.

The chain carries TRBV4-3 and TRBJ1-6; TRBD1 aligns across 8 bases. This CDR3 spans 16 amino acids. Per the germline V gene, CDR1 is LGHNA and CDR2 is YSLEER. The J segment lost 4 bases and the V segment lost 0 bases, leaving 2 bases of the junction unmatched. CDR3 sequence: CASSQDGQGYNSPLHF. The CDR3 DNA follows: TGCGCCAGCAGCCAAGATGGACAGGGTTATAATTCACCCCTCCACTTT.

The V and J genes are TRBV20-1 and TRBJ1-5; D may be TRBD1 (5 bases). This CDR3 region has 15 residues. V was pared by 1 base and J by 6 bases, with 16 bases between. Germline V gene lookup returns CDR1 DFQATT and CDR2 SNEGSKA (reference sequence). DNA of the CDR3: TGCAGTGCTAGAGTTCATCCCCAGGGAAGTCAGCCCCAGCATTTT. This sequence encodes CSARVHPQGSQPQHF.

The chain joins TRBV7-2 to TRBJ1-5; a possible D gene is TRBD1 (5 bases). The CDR3 is made up of 14 amino acids. The V end was cut by 0 bases, the J end by 7 bases, with 10 bases between. Germline V gene data show CDR1 as SGHTA and CDR2 as FQGNSA. The CDR3 protein is CASSLAGVVQPQHF. Here the CDR3 DNA reads TGTGCCAGCAGCTTAGCAGGGGTCGTGCAGCCCCAGCATTTT.

This clonotype appeared a few times. The V gene is TRBV5-1, the J gene TRBJ1-1, with a tentative D call TRBD1 (5 bases). The CDR3 is 13 amino acids. Per the germline V gene, CDR1 is SGHRS and CDR2 is YFSETQ. Between the trimmed V and J ends, which lost 2 bases and 7 bases, there was a span of 12 bases. The CDR3 coding sequence is TGCGCCAGCAGCTTTGGGACTCAGAGTGAAGCTTTCTTT. Encoded protein: CASSFGTQSEAFF.

There are a few counts of this clonotype. The gene calls are TRBV4-1 and TRBJ2-1, with TRBD1 as a possible D gene (6 bases). V dropped 4 bases and J dropped 0 bases, with 13 bases sitting between them. Germline CDR1 MGHRA, CDR2 YSYEKL. The CDR3 is 16 amino acids. In DNA, the CDR3 is TGCGCCAGCAGCCGGGGGCAGGGAAGCTCCTACAATGAGCAGTTCTTC. Protein: CASSRGQGSSYNEQFF.

At least ten counts were recorded for this clonotype. The chain recombines TRBV11-2 with TRBJ2-1; a weak D match, TRBD1 (5 bases). Trimming took 0 bases from V and 2 from J, leaving 11 bases between them. The germline V gene encodes CDR1 SGHAT and CDR2 FQNNGV. This CDR3 spans 16 amino acids. CDR3 residues: CASSLEGLGAYNEQFF. As DNA, the CDR3 is TGTGCCAGCAGCTTAGAAGGGTTAGGGGCCTACAATGAGCAGTTCTTC.

The chain links TRBV2 to TRBJ2-1; 9 bases fit TRBD2. This CDR3 contains 16 residues. The V gene's germline CDR1 is SNHLY and CDR2 FYNNEI. J lost 7 bases, V lost 5 bases, and 12 bases had no gene match. As DNA, the CDR3 is TGTGCCAGCAGTATTAGGCGGGGGGGCGGTGGAAATGAGCAGTTCTTC. Protein sequence: CASSIRRGGGGNEQFF.

A few counts support this clonotype. The chain combines TRBV4-3 with TRBJ1-4; D not resolved. V gave up 1 base and J gave up 8 bases, with 11 bases separating them. The CDR3 consists of 14 residues. CDR1 and CDR2 (germline): LGHNA, YSLEER. The CDR3 protein is CASSQGQRREKLFF. The CDR3 DNA reads TGCGCCAGCAGCCAAGGACAAAGGAGGGAAAAACTGTTTTTT.

The J gene is TRBJ1-6, the V gene TRBV7-9; D is perhaps TRBD1 (6 bases). Germline lookup yields CDR1 SEHNR and CDR2 FQNEAQ (reference sequence). V lost 2 bases and J lost 6, with 14 bases in between. The CDR3 sequence is 16 residues long. The CDR3 spells CASSLQGSTGNSPLHF. DNA of the CDR3: TGTGCCAGCAGCTTACAGGGGAGTACGGGTAATTCACCCCTCCACTTT.

The chain uses TRBV6-1 and TRBJ2-1, with 10 bases aligning to TRBD2. This CDR3 contains 15 residues. V lost 8 bases, J lost 3 bases, and 7 bases stayed unmatched. CDR1 MNHNS and CDR2 SASEGT come from the germline V gene. The CDR3: CASGPGTSVYNEQFF. As DNA, the CDR3 is TGTGCCAGCGGTCCCGGGACTAGCGTCTACAATGAGCAGTTCTTC.

This clonotype has a handful of counts. The rearrangement uses TRBV28 and TRBJ1-2; no clear D. The CDR3 length is 13 residues. The V and J ends lost 2 bases and 2 bases respectively, with 6 bases between them. From germline, CDR1 is MDHEN and CDR2 SYDVKM. CDR3 in amino acids: CASSLSRNYGYTF. The CDR3 DNA sequence: TGTGCCAGCAGTTTAAGCCGGAACTATGGCTACACCTTC.

Only a few counts were recorded for this clonotype. V is TRBV4-1 and J is TRBJ1-1; 8 bases line up with TRBD1. This CDR3 has 14 amino acids. Per the germline V gene, CDR1 is MGHRA and CDR2 is YSYEKL. V lost 4 bases and J lost 4; bases outside the gene matches: 5. The CDR3 is CASSRQGPSTEAFF. CDR3 coding DNA: TGCGCCAGCAGCCGACAGGGGCCTAGCACTGAAGCTTTCTTT.

This chain links TRBV7-2 with TRBJ2-3; no clear D gene. Germline-derived CDR1 and CDR2 are SGHTA and FQGNSA. V dropped 1 base and J dropped 2 bases, with 13 bases sitting between them. The CDR3 consists of 16 residues. DNA of the CDR3: TGTGCCAGCAGCTTAGATGGCCCCTCAACCACAGATACGCAGTATTTT. It yields the protein CASSLDGPSTTDTQYF.

This clonotype showed up just a few times. This sequence joins TRBV20-1 and TRBJ2-7; perhaps TRBD1 as D (5 bases). The CDR3 is 13 residues long. CDR1 and CDR2 (germline): DFQATT, SNEGSKA (reference sequence). The V and J ends lost 5 bases and 3 bases respectively, with 14 bases between them. CDR3 bases: TGCAGTGCTCGCAGACAGACCGACTACGAGCAGTACTTC. Its protein product is CSARRQTDYEQYF.

This clonotype was observed many times. The V call is TRBV18, the J call TRBJ2-2; 7 nucleotides line up with TRBD2. CDR3 length equals 18 residues. Germline loops: CDR1 KGHSH, CDR2 LQKENI. With 2 bases clipped from V and 6 bases from J, the junction kept 15 bases outside the gene matches. CDR3 sequence: CASSPLSNRRGSSGELFF. In DNA form, the CDR3 reads TGTGCCAGCTCACCATTGAGCAATCGGCGGGGGAGCTCCGGGGAGCTGTTTTTT.

This clonotype was observed at least ten times. The V and J genes are TRBV7-8 and TRBJ1-4; 7 bases are shared with TRBD1. Trimming removed 5 bases from V and 4 bases from J; junction bases left unmatched: 7. The CDR3 loop spans 15 amino acids. Germline lookup yields CDR1 SGHVS and CDR2 FQNEAQ. This CDR3 reads CASSGAQGNNEKLFF. The CDR3 nucleotides are TGTGCCAGCAGCGGCGCACAGGGGAATAATGAAAAACTGTTTTTT.

This clonotype has ten or more counts. V usage is TRBV7-9 and J usage is TRBJ2-7, with a possible D match to TRBD2 (6 bases). CDR1 is SEHNR, CDR2 FQNEAQ, per germline (reference sequence). Trimming took off 2 bases at V and 3 bases at J, with 17 bases between the two ends. The CDR3 consists of 16 residues. CDR3 sequence reads: CASSLFPPGGSYEQYF. The CDR3 DNA follows: TGTGCCAGCAGCTTATTCCCCCCCGGAGGGAGCTACGAGCAGTACTTC.

At least ten counts were recorded for this clonotype. V and J are TRBV7-2 and TRBJ2-6; TRBD1 matches at 10 bases. V trimming: 8 bases; J trimming: 3 bases; junction bases outside the gene matches: 16. The CDR3 is made up of 19 amino acids. The germline CDR1 and CDR2 sequences are SGHTA and FQGNSA. In nucleotides, the CDR3 is TGTGCCAGCGCCCTTAGTCAAGGGACAGGGGCTGTTGGGGCCAACGTCCTGACTTTC. Encoded protein: CASALSQGTGAVGANVLTF.

This clonotype has ten or more counts. The genes are TRBV6-1 and TRBJ2-5; 7 bases are shared with TRBD2. Germline V gene lookup returns CDR1 MNHNS and CDR2 SASEGT. The CDR3 has 14 amino acids. With 8 bases clipped from V and 8 bases from J, the junction kept 14 bases outside the gene matches. The CDR3: CASQGASGLATQYF. The CDR3 DNA sequence: TGTGCCAGCCAAGGGGCTAGCGGTCTTGCAACCCAGTACTTC.

V usage is TRBV25-1 and J usage is TRBJ1-2; 8 bases align to TRBD1. The CDR3 runs 13 residues. Germline CDR1 and CDR2: MGHDK and SYGVNS. Losses at the gene ends were 7 bases for V and 3 bases for J; bases not matched to a gene: 4. As DNA, the CDR3 is TGTGCCAGCACGGGACAGGACCACTATGGCTACACCTTC. It specifies CASTGQDHYGYTF.

Many counts were recorded for this clonotype. The J gene is TRBJ2-7, the V gene TRBV6-1; D may be TRBD1 (6 bases). The CDR3 is 13 residues long. Germline V gives CDR1 MNHNS, CDR2 SASEGT. Trimming pared 5 bases from V and 8 bases from J, leaving 16 bases between. The CDR3 nucleotides are TGTGCCAGCAGTATCCCGAACGGGGACAAGCAGTACTTC. This gives the protein CASSIPNGDKQYF.

The sample holds many counts of this clonotype. A read error may produce the germline difference seen at one junction end. The rearrangement links TRBV7-7 to TRBJ2-3; D not certain. CDR1 and CDR2 (germline): SSHAT, FNYEAQ (reference sequence). The CDR3 loop spans 14 amino acids. CDR3 loop: CASSLDQWTDTQYF. CDR3 in DNA: TGTGCTAGCAGTTTGGATCAATGGACAGATACGCAGTATTTT.

This clonotype was seen at least ten times. The V and J genes are TRBV7-2 and TRBJ2-2; D is unclear. CDR1 is SGHTA and CDR2 is FQGNSA in the germline V gene. Trimming removed 1 base from V and 1 base from J, with 4 bases in between. CDR3 size: 14 residues. CDR3 nucleotide sequence: TGTGCCAGCAGCTTAGGCGGGAACACCGGGGAGCTGTTTTTT. It is translated as CASSLGGNTGELFF.

The chain combines TRBV19 with TRBJ2-2; 9 positions agree with TRBD2. V shed 4 bases and J 6 bases; nucleotides not matched to a gene: 3. The CDR3 runs 14 residues. Germline V gene lookup returns CDR1 LNHDA and CDR2 SQIVND (reference sequence). As DNA, the CDR3 is TGTGCCAGTAGTAGTGGACTAGCGTCCGGGGAGCTGTTTTTT. It codes for CASSSGLASGELFF.